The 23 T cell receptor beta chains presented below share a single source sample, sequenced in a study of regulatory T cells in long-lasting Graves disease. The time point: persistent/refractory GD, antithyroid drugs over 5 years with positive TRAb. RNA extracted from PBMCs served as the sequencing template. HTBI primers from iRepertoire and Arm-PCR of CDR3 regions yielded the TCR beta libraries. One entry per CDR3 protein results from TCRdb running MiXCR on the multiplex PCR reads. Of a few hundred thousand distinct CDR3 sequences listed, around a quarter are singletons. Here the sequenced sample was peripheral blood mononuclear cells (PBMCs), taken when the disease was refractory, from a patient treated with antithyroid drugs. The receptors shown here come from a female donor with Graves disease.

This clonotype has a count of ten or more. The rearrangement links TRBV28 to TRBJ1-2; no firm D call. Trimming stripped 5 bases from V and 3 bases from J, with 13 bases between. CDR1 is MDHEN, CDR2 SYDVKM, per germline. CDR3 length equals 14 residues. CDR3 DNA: TGTGCCAGCAGTGTTCACTGGGTGGACTATGGCTACACCTTC. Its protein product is CASSVHWVDYGYTF.

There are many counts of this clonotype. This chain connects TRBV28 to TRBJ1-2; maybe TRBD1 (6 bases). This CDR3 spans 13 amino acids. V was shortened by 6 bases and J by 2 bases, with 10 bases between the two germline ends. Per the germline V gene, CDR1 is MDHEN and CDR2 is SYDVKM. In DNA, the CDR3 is TGTGCCAGCAGGGACAGTGACAACTATGGCTACACCTTC. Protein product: CASRDSDNYGYTF.

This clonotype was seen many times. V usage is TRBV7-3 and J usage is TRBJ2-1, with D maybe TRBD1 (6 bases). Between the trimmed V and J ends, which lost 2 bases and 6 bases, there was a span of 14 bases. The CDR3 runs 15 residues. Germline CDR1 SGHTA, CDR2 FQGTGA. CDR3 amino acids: CASSLRGQGINEQFF. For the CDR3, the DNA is TGTGCCAGCAGCTTACGTGGGCAGGGGATCAATGAGCAGTTCTTC.

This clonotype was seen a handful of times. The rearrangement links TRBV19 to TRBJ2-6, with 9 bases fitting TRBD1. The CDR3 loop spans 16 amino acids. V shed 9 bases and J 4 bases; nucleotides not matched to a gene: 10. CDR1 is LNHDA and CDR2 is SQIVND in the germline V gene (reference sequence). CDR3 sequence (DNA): TGTGCCAGCACATCAACAGGGGGCTCCGGGGCCAACGTCCTGACTTTC. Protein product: CASTSTGGSGANVLTF.

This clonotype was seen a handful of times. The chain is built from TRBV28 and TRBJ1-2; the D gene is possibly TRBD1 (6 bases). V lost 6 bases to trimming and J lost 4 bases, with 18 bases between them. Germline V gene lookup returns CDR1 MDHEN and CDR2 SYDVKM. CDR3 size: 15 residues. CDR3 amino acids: CASRSGTGGGYGYTF. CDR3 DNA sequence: TGTGCCAGCAGAAGTGGGACGGGGGGCGGCTATGGCTACACCTTC.

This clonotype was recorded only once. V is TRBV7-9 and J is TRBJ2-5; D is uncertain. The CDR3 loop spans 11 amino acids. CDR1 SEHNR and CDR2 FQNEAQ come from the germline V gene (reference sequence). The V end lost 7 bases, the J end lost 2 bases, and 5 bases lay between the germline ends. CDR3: CASTEQETQYF. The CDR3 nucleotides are TGTGCCAGCACAGAACAAGAGACCCAGTACTTC.

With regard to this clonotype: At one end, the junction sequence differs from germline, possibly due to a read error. As DNA, the CDR3 is TGTGCCAGCGGTTTAGGTCTGGCAGAGACCCAGTACTTC. Protein sequence: CASGLGLAETQYF. The gene calls are TRBV12-3 or TRBV12-4 and TRBJ2-5; no reliable D call. The CDR3 is 13 amino acids.

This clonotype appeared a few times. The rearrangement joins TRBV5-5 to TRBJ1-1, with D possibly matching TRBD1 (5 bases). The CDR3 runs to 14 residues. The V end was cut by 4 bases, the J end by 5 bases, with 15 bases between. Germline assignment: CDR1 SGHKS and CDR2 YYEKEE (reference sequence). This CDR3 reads CASSPFGGSTEAFF. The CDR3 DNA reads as TGTGCCAGCAGCCCCTTCGGGGGTTCGACTGAAGCTTTCTTT.

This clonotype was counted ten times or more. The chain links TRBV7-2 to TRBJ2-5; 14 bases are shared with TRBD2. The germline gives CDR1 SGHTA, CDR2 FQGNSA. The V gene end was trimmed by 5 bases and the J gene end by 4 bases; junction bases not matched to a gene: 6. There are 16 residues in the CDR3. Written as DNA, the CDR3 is TGTGCCAGCAGCCACGGGACTAGCGGGAGAAGAGAGACCCAGTACTTC. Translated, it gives CASSHGTSGRRETQYF.

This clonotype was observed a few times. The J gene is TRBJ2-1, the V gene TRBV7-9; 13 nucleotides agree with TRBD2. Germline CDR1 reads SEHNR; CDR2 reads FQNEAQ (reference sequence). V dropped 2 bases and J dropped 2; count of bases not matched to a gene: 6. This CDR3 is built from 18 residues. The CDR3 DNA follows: TGTGCCAGCAGCTTATTCATAGGACTAGCGGGGGCCTACAATGAGCAGTTCTTC. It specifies CASSLFIGLAGAYNEQFF.

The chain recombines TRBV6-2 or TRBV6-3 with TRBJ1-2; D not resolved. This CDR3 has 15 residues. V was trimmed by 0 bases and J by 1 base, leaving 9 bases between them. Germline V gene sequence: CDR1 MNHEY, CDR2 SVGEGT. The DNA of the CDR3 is TGTGCCAGCAGTTACTCGAGGCGGGGTAACTATGGCTACACCTTC. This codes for CASSYSRRGNYGYTF.

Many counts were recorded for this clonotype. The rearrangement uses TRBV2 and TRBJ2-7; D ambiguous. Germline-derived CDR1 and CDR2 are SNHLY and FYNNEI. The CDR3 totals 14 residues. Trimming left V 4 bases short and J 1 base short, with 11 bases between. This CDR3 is CASSAAVGSYEQYF. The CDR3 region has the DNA TGTGCCAGCAGTGCCGCCGTAGGATCCTACGAGCAGTACTTC.

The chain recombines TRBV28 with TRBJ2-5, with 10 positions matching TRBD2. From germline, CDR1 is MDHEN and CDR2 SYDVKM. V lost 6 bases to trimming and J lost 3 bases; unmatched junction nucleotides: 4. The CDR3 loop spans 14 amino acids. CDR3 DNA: TGTGCCAGCAGGCTTACTAGCGGGGAAGAGACCCAGTACTTC. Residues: CASRLTSGEETQYF.

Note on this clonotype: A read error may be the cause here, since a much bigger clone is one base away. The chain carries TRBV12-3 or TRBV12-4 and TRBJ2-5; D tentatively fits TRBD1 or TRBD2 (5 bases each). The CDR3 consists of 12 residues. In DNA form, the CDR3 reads TGTGCCAGCAGTAGAGACTTGGGGACCCAGTGCTTC. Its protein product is CASSRDLGTQCF.

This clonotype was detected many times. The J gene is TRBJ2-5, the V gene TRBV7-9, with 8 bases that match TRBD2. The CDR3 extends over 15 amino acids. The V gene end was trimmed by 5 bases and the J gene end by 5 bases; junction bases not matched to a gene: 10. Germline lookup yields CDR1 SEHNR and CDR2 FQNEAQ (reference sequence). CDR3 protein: CASSPASGRGETQYF. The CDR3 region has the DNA TGTGCCAGCAGCCCTGCCAGCGGGAGAGGGGAGACCCAGTACTTC.

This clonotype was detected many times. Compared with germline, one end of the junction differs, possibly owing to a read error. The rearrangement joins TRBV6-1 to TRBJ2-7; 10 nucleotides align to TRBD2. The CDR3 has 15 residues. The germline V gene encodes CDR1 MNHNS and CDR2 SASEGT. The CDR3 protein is CASREVSGREGEQYF. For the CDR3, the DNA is TGTGCCAGCAGGGAAGTCAGCGGGAGGGAGGGCGAGCAGTACTTC.

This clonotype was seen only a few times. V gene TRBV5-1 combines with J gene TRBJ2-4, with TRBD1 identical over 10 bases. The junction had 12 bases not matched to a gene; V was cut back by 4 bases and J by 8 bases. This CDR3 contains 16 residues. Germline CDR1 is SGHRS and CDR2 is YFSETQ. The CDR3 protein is CASSVPRGTGADIQYF. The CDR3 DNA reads TGCGCCAGCAGCGTACCAAGGGGGACAGGGGCTGACATTCAGTACTTC.

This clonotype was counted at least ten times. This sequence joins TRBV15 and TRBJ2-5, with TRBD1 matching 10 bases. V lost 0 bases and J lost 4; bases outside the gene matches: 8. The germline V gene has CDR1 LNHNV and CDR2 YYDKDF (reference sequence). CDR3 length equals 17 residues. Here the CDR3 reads CATSRDGTGAIGETQYF. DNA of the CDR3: TGTGCCACCAGCAGAGACGGGACAGGGGCCATCGGAGAGACCCAGTACTTC.

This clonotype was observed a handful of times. The CDR3 DNA is TGTGCCAGCAGCTTATTTGGGCGGGAAAACACCGGGGAGCTGTTTTTT. Translation gives CASSLFGRENTGELFF. V and J are TRBV11-2 and TRBJ2-2; maybe TRBD2 (6 bases). Per the germline V gene, CDR1 is SGHAT and CDR2 is FQNNGV. The CDR3 is made up of 16 amino acids. Trimming cost V 2 bases and J 2 bases, with 12 bases left between them.

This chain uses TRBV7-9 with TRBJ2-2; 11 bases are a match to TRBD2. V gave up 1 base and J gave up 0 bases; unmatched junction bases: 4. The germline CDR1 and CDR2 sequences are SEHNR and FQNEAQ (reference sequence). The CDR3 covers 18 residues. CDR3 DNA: TGTGCCAGCAGCTTAGGCGTAGCGGGAGGGGCGAACACCGGGGAGCTGTTTTTT. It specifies CASSLGVAGGANTGELFF.

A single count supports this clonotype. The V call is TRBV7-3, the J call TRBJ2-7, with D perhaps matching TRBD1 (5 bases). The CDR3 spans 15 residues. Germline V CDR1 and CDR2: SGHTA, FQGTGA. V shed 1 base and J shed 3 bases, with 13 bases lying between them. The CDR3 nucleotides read TGTGCCAGCAGCTTAAGCCAGGGATCTCTCTACGAGCAGTACTTC. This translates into CASSLSQGSLYEQYF.

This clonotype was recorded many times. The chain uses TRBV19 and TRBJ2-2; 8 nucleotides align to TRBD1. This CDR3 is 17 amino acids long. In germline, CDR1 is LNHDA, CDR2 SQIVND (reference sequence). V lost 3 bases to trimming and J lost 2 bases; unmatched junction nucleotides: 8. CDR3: CASSITRTGLNTGELFF. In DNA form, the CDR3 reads TGTGCCAGTAGTATCACCAGGACAGGGTTAAACACCGGGGAGCTGTTTTTT. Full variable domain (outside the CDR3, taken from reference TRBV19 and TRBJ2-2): DGGITQSPKYLFRKEGQNVTLSCEQNLNHDAMYWYRQDPGQGLRLIYYSQIVNDFQKGDIAEGYSVSREKKESFPLTVTSAQKNPTAFYLCASSITRTGLNTGELFFGEGSRLTVL.

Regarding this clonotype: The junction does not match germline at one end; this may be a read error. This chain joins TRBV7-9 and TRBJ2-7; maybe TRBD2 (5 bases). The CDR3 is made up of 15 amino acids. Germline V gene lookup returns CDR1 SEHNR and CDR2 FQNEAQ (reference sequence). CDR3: CASSPTGGYSYEQCF. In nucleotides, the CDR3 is TGTGCCAGCAGCCCCACGGGCGGGTACTCCTACGAGCAGTGCTTC.